The 3 T cell receptor beta chains in this list originate from one sample, sequenced in a study of identical twins. TCRdb reanalysed the 5' RACE reads using MiXCR and keeps one entry per CDR3 protein. The sample consists of about 240,000 distinct CDR3 sequences, approximately 11% of them appearing once. These records were also assigned to another study, of yellow fever vaccine responses in identical twins.

Sequenced input: memory (CD45RO+) T cells sorted from blood. All receptors derive from a woman aged 18-29 years in good health.

The V gene is TRBV5-1, the J gene TRBJ2-5; D is perhaps TRBD1 (5 bases). Germline-derived CDR1 and CDR2 are SGHRS and YFSETQ. Trimming took 2 bases from V and 0 from J, leaving 11 bases between them. The CDR3 has 15 residues. As DNA, the CDR3 is TGCGCCAGCAGCTTTGACAGCCTGTACCAAGAGACCCAGTACTTC. The encoded protein is CASSFDSLYQETQYF.

This clonotype has ten or more counts. The chain carries TRBV28 and TRBJ2-7; D is undetermined. The ends were cut back, 1 base at V and 4 bases at J, with 11 bases in the middle. This CDR3 spans 14 amino acids. CDR1 and CDR2 (germline): MDHEN, SYDVKM. For the CDR3, the DNA is TGTGCCAGCAGTTTATCTGGGTTCATGTACGAGCAGTACTTC. The encoded protein is CASSLSGFMYEQYF.

This clonotype occurred many times. The V and J genes are TRBV12-3 or TRBV12-4 and TRBJ1-1, with TRBD1 matching 8 bases. The CDR3 totals 15 residues. The trim removed 3 bases at V and 4 bases at J, leaving 7 bases unmatched. This chain's CDR3 is CASSFHQGAGTEAFF. Written as DNA, the CDR3 is TGTGCCAGCAGTTTTCATCAGGGGGCGGGCACTGAAGCTTTCTTT.